This T cell receptor beta chain comes out of a study of T cells in Graves' hyperthyroidism and ophthalmopathy. Findings and caveats of the study: Most thyroid clonotypes that were expanded above 0.001 also turned up in blood. A model built on 13 V-J features separated ophthalmopathy from stable hyperthyroidism.

Amplified TCR beta CDR3 regions came from RNA transcripts. Carried out on the TCR CDR3, a first-round RT-PCR used the HTBI primer set. TCRdb re-called the multiplex PCR reads through MiXCR, storing one row per CDR3 protein. This table has about 400,000 distinct CDR3 sequences, more than 12% appearing once. The CDR3 runs 14 residues. In germline, CDR1 is SGHRS, CDR2 YFSETQ. Trimming pared 4 bases from V and 2 bases from J, leaving 13 bases between. In this sample, this clonotype turned up many times. Its antigen is unknown. The receptor's source is a man in his forties or fifties with Graves' ophthalmopathy. Sample: blood. V is TRBV5-1 and J is TRBJ2-7, with a tentative D call TRBD2 (6 bases). In nucleotides, the CDR3 is TGCGCCAGCAGCCCGTCCGGGGGAACCTACGAGCAGTACTTC. Protein product: CASSPSGGTYEQYF.